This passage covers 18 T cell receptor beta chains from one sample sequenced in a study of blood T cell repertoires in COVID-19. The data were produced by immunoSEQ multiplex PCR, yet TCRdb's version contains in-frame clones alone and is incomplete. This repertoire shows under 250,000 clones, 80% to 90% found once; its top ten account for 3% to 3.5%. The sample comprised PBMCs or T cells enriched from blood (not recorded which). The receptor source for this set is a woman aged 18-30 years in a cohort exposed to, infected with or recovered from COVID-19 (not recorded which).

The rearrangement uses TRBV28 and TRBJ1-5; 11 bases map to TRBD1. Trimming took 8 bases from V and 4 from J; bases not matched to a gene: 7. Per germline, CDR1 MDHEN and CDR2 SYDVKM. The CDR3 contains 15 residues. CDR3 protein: CASSYGTGGNQPQHF. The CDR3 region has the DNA TGTGCCAGCTCCTATGGGACAGGGGGAAATCAGCCCCAGCATTTT.

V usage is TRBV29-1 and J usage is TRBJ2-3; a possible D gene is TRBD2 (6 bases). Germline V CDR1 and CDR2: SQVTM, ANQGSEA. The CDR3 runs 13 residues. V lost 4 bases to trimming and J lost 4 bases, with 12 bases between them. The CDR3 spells CSVVVAGPDTQYF. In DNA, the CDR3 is TGCAGCGTTGTGGTCGCGGGGCCAGATACGCAGTATTTT.

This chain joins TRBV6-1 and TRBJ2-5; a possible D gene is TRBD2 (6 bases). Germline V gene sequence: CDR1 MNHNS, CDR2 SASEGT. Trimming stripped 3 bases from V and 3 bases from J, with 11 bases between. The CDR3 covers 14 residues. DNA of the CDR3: TGTGCCAGCAGTGACGGAGGGGTGGAAGAGACCCAGTACTTC. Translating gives CASSDGGVEETQYF.

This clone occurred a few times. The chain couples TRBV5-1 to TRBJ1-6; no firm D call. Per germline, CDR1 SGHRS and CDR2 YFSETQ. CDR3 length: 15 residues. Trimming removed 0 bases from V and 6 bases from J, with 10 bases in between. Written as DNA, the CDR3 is TGCGCCAGCAGCTTGGATGGGGAGGGTAATTCACCCCTCCACTTT. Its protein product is CASSLDGEGNSPLHF.

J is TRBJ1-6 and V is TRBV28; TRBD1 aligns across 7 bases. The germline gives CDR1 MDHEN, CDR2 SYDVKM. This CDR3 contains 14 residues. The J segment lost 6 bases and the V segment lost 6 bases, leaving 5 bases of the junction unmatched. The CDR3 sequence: CASRRTGVNSPLHF. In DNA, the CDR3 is TGTGCCAGCAGGCGAACAGGGGTTAATTCACCCCTCCACTTT.

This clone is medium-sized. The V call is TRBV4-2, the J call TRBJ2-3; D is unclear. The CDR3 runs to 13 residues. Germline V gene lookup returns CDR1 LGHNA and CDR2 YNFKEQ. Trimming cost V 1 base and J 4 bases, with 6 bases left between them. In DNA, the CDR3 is TGTGCCAGCAGCCAAGCCTCCCCAGATACGCAGTATTTT. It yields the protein CASSQASPDTQYF.

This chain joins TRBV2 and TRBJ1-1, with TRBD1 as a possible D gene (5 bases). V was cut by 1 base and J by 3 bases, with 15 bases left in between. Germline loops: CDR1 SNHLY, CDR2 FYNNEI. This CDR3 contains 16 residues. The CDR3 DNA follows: TGTGCCAGCAGTGAAGAAGGGGCGCAAGTCGACACTGAAGCTTTCTTT. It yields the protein CASSEEGAQVDTEAFF.

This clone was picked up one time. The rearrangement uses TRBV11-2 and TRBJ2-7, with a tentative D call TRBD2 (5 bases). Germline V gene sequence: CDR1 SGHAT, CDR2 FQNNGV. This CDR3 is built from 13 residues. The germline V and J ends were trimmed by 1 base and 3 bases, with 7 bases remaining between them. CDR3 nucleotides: TGTGCCAGCAGCTTAGTTGGACTCTACGAGCAGTACTTC. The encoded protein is CASSLVGLYEQYF.

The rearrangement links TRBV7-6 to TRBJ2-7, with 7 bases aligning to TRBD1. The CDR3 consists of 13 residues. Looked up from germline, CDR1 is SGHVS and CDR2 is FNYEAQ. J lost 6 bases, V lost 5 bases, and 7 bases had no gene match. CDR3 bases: TGTGCCAGCAGCCCCGGACAGGTCACCGAGCAGTACTTC. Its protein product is CASSPGQVTEQYF.

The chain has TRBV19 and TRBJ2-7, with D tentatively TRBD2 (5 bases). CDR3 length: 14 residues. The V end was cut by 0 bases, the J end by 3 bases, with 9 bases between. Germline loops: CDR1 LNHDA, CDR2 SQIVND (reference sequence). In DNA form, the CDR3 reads TGTGCCAGTAGTATAGACGGGGAACACTACGAGCAGTACTTC. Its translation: CASSIDGEHYEQYF.

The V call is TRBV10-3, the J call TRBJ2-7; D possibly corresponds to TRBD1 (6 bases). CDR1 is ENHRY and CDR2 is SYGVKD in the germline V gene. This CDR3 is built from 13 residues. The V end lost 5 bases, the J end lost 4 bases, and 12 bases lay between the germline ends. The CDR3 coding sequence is TGTGCCATCAGTCCTGAGGGGACATACGAGCAGTACTTC. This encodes CAISPEGTYEQYF.

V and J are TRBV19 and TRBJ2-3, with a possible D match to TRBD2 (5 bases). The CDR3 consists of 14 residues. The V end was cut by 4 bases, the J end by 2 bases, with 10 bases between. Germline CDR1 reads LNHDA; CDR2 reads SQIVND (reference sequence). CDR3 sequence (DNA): TGTGCCAGTAGTAGGCGGACTTCCACAGATACGCAGTATTTT. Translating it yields CASSRRTSTDTQYF.

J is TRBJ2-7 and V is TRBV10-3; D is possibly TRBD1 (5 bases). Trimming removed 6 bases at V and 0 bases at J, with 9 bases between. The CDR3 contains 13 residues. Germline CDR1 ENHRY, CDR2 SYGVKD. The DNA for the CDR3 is TGTGCCATCAGCCAGGGTAGCTCCTACGAGCAGTACTTC. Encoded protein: CAISQGSSYEQYF.

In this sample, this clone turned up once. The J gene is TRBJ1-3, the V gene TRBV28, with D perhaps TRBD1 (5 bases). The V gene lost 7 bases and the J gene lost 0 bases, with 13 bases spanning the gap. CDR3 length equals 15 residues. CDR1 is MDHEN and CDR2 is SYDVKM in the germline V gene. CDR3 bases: TGTGCCAGCACCCCAGGGCCTTCCTCTGGAAACACCATATATTTT. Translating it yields CASTPGPSSGNTIYF. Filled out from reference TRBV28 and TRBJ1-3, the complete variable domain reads DVKVTQSSRYLVKRTGEKVFLECVQDMDHENMFWYRQDPGLGLRLIYFSYDVKMKEKGDIPEGYSVSREKKERFSLILESASTNQTSMYLCASTPGPSSGNTIYFGEGSWLTVV.

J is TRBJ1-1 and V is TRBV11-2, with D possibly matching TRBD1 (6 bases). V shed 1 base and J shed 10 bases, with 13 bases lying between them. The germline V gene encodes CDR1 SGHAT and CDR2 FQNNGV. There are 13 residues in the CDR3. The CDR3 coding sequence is TGTGCCAGCAGCTTAGGGGGGGGCGTGGGAGCTTTCTTT. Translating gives CASSLGGGVGAFF.

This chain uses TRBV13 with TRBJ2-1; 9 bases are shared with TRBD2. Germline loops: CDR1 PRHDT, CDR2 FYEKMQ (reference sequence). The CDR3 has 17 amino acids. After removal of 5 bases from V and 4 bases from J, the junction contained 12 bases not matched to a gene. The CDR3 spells CASSPRIAGVLYNEQFF. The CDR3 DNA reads TGTGCCAGCAGCCCCCGGATAGCGGGAGTGCTTTACAATGAGCAGTTCTTC.

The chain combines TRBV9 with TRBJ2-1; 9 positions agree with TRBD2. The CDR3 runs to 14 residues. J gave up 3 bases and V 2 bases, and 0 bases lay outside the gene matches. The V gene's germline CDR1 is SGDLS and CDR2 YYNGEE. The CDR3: CASSVSGSYNEQFF. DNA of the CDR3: TGTGCCAGCAGCGTTAGCGGGAGCTACAATGAGCAGTTCTTC.

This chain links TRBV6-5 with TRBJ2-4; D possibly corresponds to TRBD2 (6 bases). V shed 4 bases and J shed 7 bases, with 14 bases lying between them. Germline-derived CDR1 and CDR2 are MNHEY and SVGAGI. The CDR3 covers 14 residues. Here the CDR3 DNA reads TGTGCCAGCAGTTTAGGGGAGGTACAGAACATTCAGTACTTC. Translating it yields CASSLGEVQNIQYF.